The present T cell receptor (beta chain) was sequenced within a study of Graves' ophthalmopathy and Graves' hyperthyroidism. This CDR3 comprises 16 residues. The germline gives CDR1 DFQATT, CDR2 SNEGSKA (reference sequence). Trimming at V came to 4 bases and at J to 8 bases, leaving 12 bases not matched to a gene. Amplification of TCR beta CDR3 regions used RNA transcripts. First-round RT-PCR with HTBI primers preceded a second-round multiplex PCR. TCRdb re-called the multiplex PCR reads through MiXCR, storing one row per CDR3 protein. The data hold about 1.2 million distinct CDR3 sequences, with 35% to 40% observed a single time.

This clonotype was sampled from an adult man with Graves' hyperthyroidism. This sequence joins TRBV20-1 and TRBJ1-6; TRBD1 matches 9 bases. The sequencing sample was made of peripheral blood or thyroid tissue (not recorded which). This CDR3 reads CSATYTVQGADSPLHF. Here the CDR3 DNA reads TGCAGTGCTACGTATACGGTACAGGGGGCGGATTCACCCCTCCACTTT.